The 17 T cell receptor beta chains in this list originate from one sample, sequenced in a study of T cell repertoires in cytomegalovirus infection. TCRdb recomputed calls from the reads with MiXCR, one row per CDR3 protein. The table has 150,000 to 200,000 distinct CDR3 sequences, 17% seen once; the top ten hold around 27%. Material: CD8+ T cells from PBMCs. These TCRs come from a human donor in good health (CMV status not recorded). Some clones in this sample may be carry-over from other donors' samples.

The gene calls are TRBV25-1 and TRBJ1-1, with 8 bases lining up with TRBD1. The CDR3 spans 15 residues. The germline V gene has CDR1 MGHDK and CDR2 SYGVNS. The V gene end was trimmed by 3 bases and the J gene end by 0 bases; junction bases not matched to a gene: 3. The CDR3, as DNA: TGTGCCAGCAGTGAGGGGACAGGTTTGAACACTGAAGCTTTCTTT. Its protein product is CASSEGTGLNTEAFF. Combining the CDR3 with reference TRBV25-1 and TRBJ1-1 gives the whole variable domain EADIYQTPRYLVIGTGKKITLECSQTMGHDKMYWYQQDPGMELHLIHYSYGVNSTEKGDLSSESTVSRIRTEHFPLTLESARPSHTSQYLCASSEGTGLNTEAFFGQGTRLTVV.

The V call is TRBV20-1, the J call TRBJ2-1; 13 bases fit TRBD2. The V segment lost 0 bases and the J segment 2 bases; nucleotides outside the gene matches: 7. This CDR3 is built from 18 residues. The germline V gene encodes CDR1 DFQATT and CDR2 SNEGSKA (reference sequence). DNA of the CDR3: TGCAGTGCTAGAGATAGGACTAGCGGGGGATTCGCCTACAATGAGCAGTTCTTC. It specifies CSARDRTSGGFAYNEQFF.

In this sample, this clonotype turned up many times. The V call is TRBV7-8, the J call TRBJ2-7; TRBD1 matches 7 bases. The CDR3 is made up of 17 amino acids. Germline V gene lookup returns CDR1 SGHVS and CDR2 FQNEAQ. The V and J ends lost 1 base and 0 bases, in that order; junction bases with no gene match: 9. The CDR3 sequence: CASSLGGQLIFSYEQYF. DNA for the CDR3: TGTGCCAGCAGCTTAGGGGGACAGCTGATCTTCTCCTACGAGCAGTACTTC.

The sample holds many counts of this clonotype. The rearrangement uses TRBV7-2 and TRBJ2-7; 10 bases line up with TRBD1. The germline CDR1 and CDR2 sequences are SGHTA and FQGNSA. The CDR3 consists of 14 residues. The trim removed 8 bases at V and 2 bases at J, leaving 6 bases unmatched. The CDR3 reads CASFRDRGPYEQYF. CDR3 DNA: TGTGCCAGCTTCCGGGACAGGGGACCCTACGAGCAGTACTTC.

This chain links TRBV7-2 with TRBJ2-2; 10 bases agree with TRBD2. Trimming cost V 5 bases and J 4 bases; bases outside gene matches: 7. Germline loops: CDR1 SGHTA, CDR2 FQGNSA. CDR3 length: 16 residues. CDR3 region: CASSPKRGGPTGELFF. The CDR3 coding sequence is TGTGCCAGCAGCCCCAAGCGGGGGGGTCCCACCGGGGAGCTGTTTTTT.

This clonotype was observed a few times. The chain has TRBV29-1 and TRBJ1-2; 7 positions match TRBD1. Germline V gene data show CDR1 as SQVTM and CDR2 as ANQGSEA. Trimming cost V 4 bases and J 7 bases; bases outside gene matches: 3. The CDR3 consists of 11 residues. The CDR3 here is CSVAQGFGYTF. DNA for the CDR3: TGCAGCGTTGCACAGGGGTTTGGCTACACCTTC.

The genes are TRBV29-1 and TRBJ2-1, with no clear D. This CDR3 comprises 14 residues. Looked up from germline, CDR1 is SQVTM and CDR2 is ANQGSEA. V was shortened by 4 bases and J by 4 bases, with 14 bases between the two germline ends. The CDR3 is CSVGRVGAYNEQFF. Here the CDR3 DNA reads TGCAGCGTTGGTCGGGTCGGCGCTTACAATGAGCAGTTCTTC.

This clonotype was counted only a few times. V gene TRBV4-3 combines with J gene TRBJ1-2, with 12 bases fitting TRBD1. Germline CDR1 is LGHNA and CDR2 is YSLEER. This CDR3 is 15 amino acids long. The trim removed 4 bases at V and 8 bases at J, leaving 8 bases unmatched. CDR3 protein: CASSPGQGARPGYTF. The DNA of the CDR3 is TGCGCCAGCAGCCCGGGACAGGGGGCGCGACCGGGCTACACCTTC.

The CDR3 DNA follows: TGTGCCAGCAGTGTAGGGACAGGGTTCTCCGAGCAGTACTTC. This gives the protein CASSVGTGFSEQYF. V gene TRBV6-2 or TRBV6-3 combines with J gene TRBJ2-7, with TRBD1 matching 9 bases. The CDR3 is made up of 14 amino acids. J lost 6 bases, V lost 5 bases, and 8 bases had no gene match. Germline CDR1 and CDR2: MNHEY and SVGEGT.

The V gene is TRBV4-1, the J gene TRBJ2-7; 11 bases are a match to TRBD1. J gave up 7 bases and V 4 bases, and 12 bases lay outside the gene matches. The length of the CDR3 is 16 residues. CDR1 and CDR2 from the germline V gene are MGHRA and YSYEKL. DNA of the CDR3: TGCGCCAGCAGCCTGGTAGAGGGACAGGGGGGAAGTGAGCAGTACTTC. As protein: CASSLVEGQGGSEQYF.

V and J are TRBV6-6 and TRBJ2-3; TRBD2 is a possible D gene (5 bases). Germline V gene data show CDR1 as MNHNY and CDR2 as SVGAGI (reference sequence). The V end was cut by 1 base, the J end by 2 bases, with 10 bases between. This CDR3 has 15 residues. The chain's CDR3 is CASSYFGEYTDTQYF. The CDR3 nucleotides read TGTGCCAGCAGTTACTTCGGGGAATACACAGATACGCAGTATTTT.

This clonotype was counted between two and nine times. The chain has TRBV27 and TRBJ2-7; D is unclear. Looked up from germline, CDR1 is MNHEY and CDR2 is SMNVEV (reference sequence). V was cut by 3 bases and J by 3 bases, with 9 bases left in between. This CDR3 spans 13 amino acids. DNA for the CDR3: TGTGCCAGCAGTTTTACCAGGAACTACGAGCAGTACTTC. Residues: CASSFTRNYEQYF.

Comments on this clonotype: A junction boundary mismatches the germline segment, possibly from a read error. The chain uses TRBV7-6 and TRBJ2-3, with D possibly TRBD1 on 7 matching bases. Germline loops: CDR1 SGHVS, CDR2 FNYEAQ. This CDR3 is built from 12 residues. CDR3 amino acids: CVSRGVADTQYF. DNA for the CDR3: TGTGTCAGCAGGGGGGTGGCAGATACGCAGTATTTT.

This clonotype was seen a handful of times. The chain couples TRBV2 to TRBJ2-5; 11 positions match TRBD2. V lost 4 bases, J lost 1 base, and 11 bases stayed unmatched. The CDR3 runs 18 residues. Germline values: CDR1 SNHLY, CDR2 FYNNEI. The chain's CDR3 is CASSVRLGTSGSQETQYF. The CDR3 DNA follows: TGTGCCAGCAGTGTCCGCCTTGGGACTAGCGGATCCCAAGAGACCCAGTACTTC.

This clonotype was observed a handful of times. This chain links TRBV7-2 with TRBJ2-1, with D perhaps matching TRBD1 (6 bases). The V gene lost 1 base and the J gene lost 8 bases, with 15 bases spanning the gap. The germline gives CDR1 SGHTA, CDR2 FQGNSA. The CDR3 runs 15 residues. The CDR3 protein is CASSLGSRGFDEQFF. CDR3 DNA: TGTGCCAGCAGCTTAGGGTCAAGGGGGTTCGATGAGCAGTTCTTC.

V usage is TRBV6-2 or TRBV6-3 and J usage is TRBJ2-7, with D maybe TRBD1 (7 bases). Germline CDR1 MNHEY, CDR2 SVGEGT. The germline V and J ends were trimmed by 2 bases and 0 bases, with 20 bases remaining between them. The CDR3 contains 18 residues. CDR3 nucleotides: TGTGCCAGCAGTTACCGGGGGACAGCCCTAGACTTCTCCTACGAGCAGTACTTC. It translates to CASSYRGTALDFSYEQYF.

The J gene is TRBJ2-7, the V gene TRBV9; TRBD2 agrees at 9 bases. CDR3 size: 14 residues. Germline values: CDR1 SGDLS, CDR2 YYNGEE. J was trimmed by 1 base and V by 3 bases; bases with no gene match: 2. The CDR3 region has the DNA TGTGCCAGCAGCGGCGGGGGGGGATCCTACGAGCAGTACTTC. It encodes CASSGGGGSYEQYF.